Presented here are 3 T cell receptor beta chains from one specimen sequenced in a study of shared clonotypes between healthy human individuals (TCRdb year 2020). Libraries were constructed by the immunoSEQ multiplex PCR assay. TCRdb carries this immuneACCESS record with in-frame sequences only. Its versions omit some clonotypes, under half of them owing to an unresolved V gene in the studies checked, with the rest unexplained. Present in this sample are under 2,000,000 clones, over 85% of which were seen just once. The ten largest clonotypes hold approximately 1.2% of the sample. CD8 naive samples were obtained by positive selection for CCR7 among CD45RO-negative cells, yielding a CD45RA+CCR7+ population from which TemRA cells were excluded. The source material was naive CD8+ T cells sorted from blood. Taken with the paper, the label for cell subset or site translates to: CD45RA+CCR7+. The receptors shown here come from a young man in good health.

The V and J genes are TRBV19 and TRBJ2-2, with 8 bases aligning to TRBD1. The V and J ends lost 4 bases and 6 bases, in that order; junction bases with no gene match: 10. The CDR3 covers 16 residues. Germline CDR1 is LNHDA and CDR2 is SQIVND (reference sequence). The CDR3 bases are TGTGCCAGTAGTACCTTTTGGACAGGGTTAGCCGGGGAGCTGTTTTTT. Residues: CASSTFWTGLAGELFF.

The V call is TRBV12-5, the J call TRBJ2-7, with D possibly TRBD2 on 6 matching bases. V lost 1 base to trimming and J lost 4 bases, with 14 bases between them. The CDR3 loop spans 15 amino acids. Germline CDR1 is LGHNT and CDR2 is FRNRAP. The CDR3 region has the DNA TGTGCTAGTGGTTTGGGCGGGACGCAGTATTACGAGCAGTACTTC. Protein: CASGLGGTQYYEQYF.

The genes are TRBV6-6 and TRBJ1-4; unclear D gene. Trimming removed 5 bases at V and 8 bases at J, with 12 bases between. The germline CDR1 and CDR2 sequences are MNHNY and SVGAGI (reference sequence). The CDR3 covers 13 residues. The CDR3 here is CASSPPEEEKLFF. CDR3 in DNA: TGTGCCAGCAGTCCACCCGAGGAGGAAAAACTGTTTTTT.